This T cell receptor beta chain comes out of a study of cytomegalovirus exposure and HLA in healthy donors. The PCR had 60 Vbeta and 13 Jbeta primers. Only in-frame clones appear in the TCRdb table, and some are missing; sequencing was by immunoSEQ multiplex PCR. The repertoire shows approximately 70,000 clones; the top ten hold roughly 4.7%. This sequence was found in a woman between 40 and 55 years old in good health and CMV-seropositive. Sequenced input: PBMCs.

This CDR3 is CASSDRTGGGYNEQFF. Here the CDR3 DNA reads TGTGCCAGCAGTGACCGTACGGGAGGTGGTTACAATGAGCAGTTCTTC. J is TRBJ2-1 and V is TRBV25-1; the match to TRBD2 covers 7 bases. V lost 3 bases, J lost 4 bases, and 9 bases stayed unmatched. The CDR3 has 16 amino acids. Germline V lookup: CDR1 MGHDK, CDR2 SYGVNS.